The rows below give T cell receptor beta chains drawn from one sample of a study of blood T cell repertoires in COVID-19. Sequencing was performed with immunoSEQ multiplex PCR; in TCRdb, only in-frame clones are kept and a portion is missing. Seen here are around 300,000 clones, about 86% observed once, and the top ten hold around 3%. Sequencing was performed on peripheral blood. The receptors were gathered from a man in his thirties or forties with active or convalescent COVID-19. Each CDR3 is given with its conserved first and last residue. The D gene is left open where the match is weak. Not every row has a clone size; where given, it reads once, few, many or a size class.

cdr3_aa: CASSQDLSRGYTEAFF
cdr3_nt: TGCGCCAGCAGCCAAGATCTTAGCAGGGGATACACTGAAGCTTTCTTT
j_call: TRBJ1-1
d_call: .
v_call: TRBV4-1
clone_size: .

cdr3_aa: CASSLGQGNYGYTF
cdr3_nt: TGTGCCAGCAGCTTGGGACAGGGAAACTATGGCTACACCTTC
j_call: TRBJ1-2
d_call: TRBD1
v_call: TRBV7-9
clone_size: .

cdr3_aa: CASSLGQNGGAFF
cdr3_nt: TGTGCCAGCAGCTTGGGACAAAATGGAGGAGCTTTCTTT
j_call: TRBJ1-1
d_call: .
v_call: TRBV13
clone_size: .

cdr3_aa: CAISPDRTNYQPQHF
cdr3_nt: TGTGCCATCTCCCCCGACAGGACGAATTATCAGCCCCAGCATTTT
j_call: TRBJ1-5
d_call: .
v_call: TRBV28
clone_size: .

cdr3_aa: CASSPSTDTQYF
cdr3_nt: TGTGCCAGCAGCCCTAGCACAGATACGCAGTATTTT
j_call: TRBJ2-3
d_call: .
v_call: TRBV7-2
clone_size: .

cdr3_aa: CATSDTTGGTNQPQHF
cdr3_nt: TGTGCCACCAGTGACACGACAGGGGGGACCAATCAGCCCCAGCATTTT
j_call: TRBJ1-5
d_call: TRBD1
v_call: TRBV24-1
clone_size: .

cdr3_aa: CASNPSGDGRAEQYF
cdr3_nt: TGTGCCAGTAACCCGTCGGGAGACGGCCGTGCGGAGCAGTACTTC
j_call: TRBJ2-7
d_call: .
v_call: TRBV19
clone_size: .

cdr3_aa: CASRPHVGSETQYF
cdr3_nt: TGTGCCAGCCGGCCCCATGTTGGGAGCGAGACCCAGTACTTC
j_call: TRBJ2-5
d_call: .
v_call: TRBV6-5
clone_size: .

cdr3_aa: CASSVGGLGLSHTDTQYF
cdr3_nt: TGTGCCAGCAGCGTAGGGGGACTAGGGCTGTCCCACACAGATACGCAGTATTTT
j_call: TRBJ2-3
d_call: TRBD2
v_call: TRBV9
clone_size: .

cdr3_aa: CASSTPSDEQFF
cdr3_nt: TGTGCCAGCAGCACCCCTAGCGATGAGCAGTTCTTC
j_call: TRBJ2-1
d_call: .
v_call: TRBV7-6
clone_size: .

cdr3_aa: CASSEGFGTGSWETQYF
cdr3_nt: TGTGCCAGCAGTGAAGGGTTTGGTACGGGTTCTTGGGAGACCCAGTACTTC
j_call: TRBJ2-5
d_call: .
v_call: TRBV6-1
clone_size: .

cdr3_aa: CASSHQGMGYNEQFF
cdr3_nt: TGTGCCAGCAGTCACCAGGGTATGGGGTACAATGAGCAGTTCTTC
j_call: TRBJ2-1
d_call: .
v_call: TRBV6-5
clone_size: .

cdr3_aa: CASSATSGGAREQYF
cdr3_nt: TGTGCCAGCAGTGCGACTAGCGGGGGGGCTCGGGAGCAGTACTTC
j_call: TRBJ2-7
d_call: TRBD2
v_call: TRBV2
clone_size: .

cdr3_aa: CSVGGLAVTDTQYF
cdr3_nt: TGCAGCGTTGGTGGACTAGCGGTCACAGATACGCAGTATTTT
j_call: TRBJ2-3
d_call: TRBD2
v_call: TRBV29-1
clone_size: .

cdr3_aa: CASSLARGEQYF
cdr3_nt: TGTGCCAGCAGCTTAGCCAGGGGGGAGCAGTACTTC
j_call: TRBJ2-7
d_call: TRBD1
v_call: TRBV7-2
clone_size: .

cdr3_aa: CASSVRPPLTDTQYF
cdr3_nt: TGTGCCAGCAGCGTCAGGCCGCCCTTGACAGATACGCAGTATTTT
j_call: TRBJ2-3
d_call: .
v_call: TRBV9
clone_size: .

cdr3_aa: CAWGSPLLIDKTEKNTEAFF
cdr3_nt: TGTGCCTGGGGGTCTCCCCTGTTGATCGACAAAACAGAAAAGAACACTGAAGCTTTCTTT
j_call: TRBJ1-1
d_call: .
v_call: TRBV30
clone_size: .

cdr3_aa: CATSDLTGGTDTQYF
cdr3_nt: TGTGCCACCAGTGATTTGACAGGGGGGACAGATACGCAGTATTTT
j_call: TRBJ2-3
d_call: TRBD1
v_call: TRBV24-1
clone_size: .

cdr3_aa: CATSDSASGSREQFF
cdr3_nt: TGTGCCACCAGTGATAGCGCTAGCGGGAGCAGGGAGCAGTTCTTC
j_call: TRBJ2-1
d_call: TRBD2
v_call: TRBV24-1
clone_size: .

cdr3_aa: CASSQGTSGSQETQYF
cdr3_nt: TGTGCCAGTAGTCAAGGGACTAGCGGGAGCCAAGAGACCCAGTACTTC
j_call: TRBJ2-5
d_call: TRBD2
v_call: TRBV19
clone_size: .

cdr3_aa: CAWSRQGSQPQHF
cdr3_nt: TGTGCCTGGAGTAGACAGGGGAGTCAGCCCCAGCATTTT
j_call: TRBJ1-5
d_call: TRBD1
v_call: TRBV30
clone_size: .

cdr3_aa: CASSLGVSVQYF
cdr3_nt: TGTGCCAGCAGCTTAGGGGTTAGCGTGCAGTACTTC
j_call: TRBJ2-7
d_call: .
v_call: TRBV11-2
clone_size: .

cdr3_aa: CASSIDEAPWGNTIYF
cdr3_nt: TGTGCCAGTAGTATAGATGAGGCGCCTTGGGGAAACACCATATATTTT
j_call: TRBJ1-3
d_call: .
v_call: TRBV19
clone_size: .

cdr3_aa: CATSADTEAFF
cdr3_nt: TGTGCCACCAGTGCGGACACTGAAGCTTTCTTT
j_call: TRBJ1-1
d_call: .
v_call: TRBV24-1
clone_size: .

cdr3_aa: CATSRAAEAPEQFF
cdr3_nt: TGTGCCACCAGCAGAGCTGCCGAAGCCCCTGAGCAGTTCTTC
j_call: TRBJ2-1
d_call: .
v_call: TRBV15
clone_size: .

cdr3_aa: CASSLLGPRAEKLFF
cdr3_nt: TGTGCCAGCAGCTTACTCGGGCCCAGGGCGGAAAAACTGTTTTTT
j_call: TRBJ1-4
d_call: .
v_call: TRBV7-2
clone_size: .

cdr3_aa: CASSPSLNTEAFF
cdr3_nt: TGCGCCAGCAGCCCTAGTTTGAACACTGAAGCTTTCTTT
j_call: TRBJ1-1
d_call: .
v_call: TRBV5-1
clone_size: .

cdr3_aa: CASSLAGTGLVIF
cdr3_nt: TGTGCCAGCAGCTTAGCGGGAACGGGATTAGTAATCTTC
j_call: TRBJ2-1
d_call: TRBD2
v_call: TRBV5-4
clone_size: few

cdr3_aa: CASSQERQRRSSTDTQYF
cdr3_nt: TGTGCCAGCAGCCAAGAAAGGCAGCGGAGATCTAGCACAGATACGCAGTATTTT
j_call: TRBJ2-3
d_call: .
v_call: TRBV3-1/TRBV3-2
clone_size: .

cdr3_aa: CASSLVPGDVYGYTF
cdr3_nt: TGTGCCAGCAGCTTAGTACCAGGGGATGTCTATGGCTACACCTTC
j_call: TRBJ1-2
d_call: .
v_call: TRBV7-6
clone_size: few

cdr3_aa: CASSSSWPGNTIYF
cdr3_nt: TGTGCCAGCAGTTCTTCATGGCCTGGAAACACCATATATTTT
j_call: TRBJ1-3
d_call: .
v_call: TRBV6-5
clone_size: .

cdr3_aa: CSGASGARNEQFF
cdr3_nt: TGCAGCGGAGCTAGCGGAGCTCGAAATGAGCAGTTCTTC
j_call: TRBJ2-1
d_call: TRBD2
v_call: TRBV29-1
clone_size: .

cdr3_aa: CASSLGASTGELFF
cdr3_nt: TGTGCCAGCAGCTTAGGAGCGAGTACCGGGGAGCTGTTTTTT
j_call: TRBJ2-2
d_call: .
v_call: TRBV7-9
clone_size: .

cdr3_aa: CAGRAGGEQFF
cdr3_nt: TGTGCCGGAAGGGCGGGGGGTGAGCAGTTCTTC
j_call: TRBJ2-1
d_call: TRBD2
v_call: TRBV30
clone_size: .

cdr3_aa: CAWSAGAEAFF
cdr3_nt: TGTGCCTGGAGTGCAGGGGCTGAAGCTTTCTTT
j_call: TRBJ1-1
d_call: .
v_call: TRBV30
clone_size: .

cdr3_aa: CATHPGGAGFTGELFF
cdr3_nt: TGTGCCACCCACCCAGGAGGGGCGGGGTTCACCGGGGAGCTGTTTTTT
j_call: TRBJ2-2
d_call: .
v_call: TRBV24-1
clone_size: once

cdr3_aa: CASSSPGGRFTDTQYF
cdr3_nt: TGTGCCAGCAGCTCTCCGGGGGGCCGATTCACAGATACGCAGTATTTT
j_call: TRBJ2-3
d_call: .
v_call: TRBV6-2/TRBV6-3
clone_size: .

cdr3_aa: CASSLGTGNYGYTF
cdr3_nt: TGTGCCAGCAGCTTAGGGACAGGGAACTATGGCTACACCTTC
j_call: TRBJ1-2
d_call: TRBD1
v_call: TRBV7-2
clone_size: .

cdr3_aa: CATNQSESNSGNTIYF
cdr3_nt: TGTGCCACCAATCAGAGCGAGTCAAACTCTGGAAACACCATATATTTT
j_call: TRBJ1-3
d_call: .
v_call: TRBV24-1
clone_size: .

cdr3_aa: CSVDGGAGTAFF
cdr3_nt: TGCAGCGTCGACGGGGGGGCCGGTACTGCTTTCTTT
j_call: TRBJ1-1
d_call: .
v_call: TRBV29-1
clone_size: .

cdr3_aa: CASSVVSWQTYNEQFF
cdr3_nt: TGTGCCAGCAGCGTAGTGTCCTGGCAAACCTACAATGAGCAGTTCTTC
j_call: TRBJ2-1
d_call: .
v_call: TRBV9
clone_size: .

cdr3_aa: CASSPRTGARGYTF
cdr3_nt: TGTGCCAGCAGCCCCCGGACAGGGGCGCGTGGCTACACCTTC
j_call: TRBJ1-2
d_call: TRBD1
v_call: TRBV4-2
clone_size: .

cdr3_aa: CASSLGTGDGQPQHF
cdr3_nt: TGCGCCAGCAGCTTGGGGACAGGGGATGGGCAGCCCCAGCATTTT
j_call: TRBJ1-5
d_call: TRBD1
v_call: TRBV5-1
clone_size: .

cdr3_aa: CASQTFSLQETQYF
cdr3_nt: TGTGCCAGCCAAACGTTCAGTTTACAAGAGACCCAGTACTTC
j_call: TRBJ2-5
d_call: .
v_call: TRBV28
clone_size: .

cdr3_aa: CASSIRPQGLKNIQYF
cdr3_nt: TGTGCCAGTAGCATCCGCCCCCAGGGGCTCAAAAACATTCAGTACTTC
j_call: TRBJ2-4
d_call: .
v_call: TRBV19
clone_size: .

cdr3_aa: CASSLEGLTYNEQFF
cdr3_nt: TGCGCCAGCAGCTTGGAGGGGCTTACCTACAATGAGCAGTTCTTC
j_call: TRBJ2-1
d_call: .
v_call: TRBV5-1
clone_size: .

cdr3_aa: CASSRETGRSEAFF
cdr3_nt: TGCGCCAGCAGCCGGGAGACAGGGAGGTCTGAAGCTTTCTTT
j_call: TRBJ1-1
d_call: TRBD1
v_call: TRBV4-1
clone_size: .

cdr3_aa: CASSVGLYESGEQYF
cdr3_nt: TGTGCCAGCAGCGTAGGACTTTACGAGTCCGGCGAGCAGTACTTC
j_call: TRBJ2-7
d_call: .
v_call: TRBV7-2
clone_size: .

cdr3_aa: CASSQGTGGGEGVQYF
cdr3_nt: TGCGCCAGCAGCCAAGGCACCGGGGGGGGAGAGGGCGTTCAGTACTTC
j_call: TRBJ2-4
d_call: TRBD2
v_call: TRBV4-1
clone_size: .

cdr3_aa: CSVPGWEIGPAFF
cdr3_nt: TGCAGCGTTCCGGGGTGGGAAATTGGTCCAGCTTTCTTT
j_call: TRBJ1-1
d_call: .
v_call: TRBV29-1
clone_size: .

cdr3_aa: CAWSVQIYGYTF
cdr3_nt: TGTGCCTGGAGTGTACAGATCTATGGCTACACCTTC
j_call: TRBJ1-2
d_call: .
v_call: TRBV30
clone_size: .

cdr3_aa: CASSMGGTGDRYGYTF
cdr3_nt: TGTGCCAGCAGTATGGGGGGGACAGGGGATCGGTATGGCTACACCTTC
j_call: TRBJ1-2
d_call: TRBD1
v_call: TRBV27
clone_size: few

cdr3_aa: CASSLSTGHQPQHF
cdr3_nt: TGTGCCAGCAGTTTGTCGACAGGGCATCAGCCCCAGCATTTT
j_call: TRBJ1-5
d_call: TRBD1
v_call: TRBV27
clone_size: .

cdr3_aa: CASSSLDYRGPQHF
cdr3_nt: TGTGCCAGCAGTTCCTTGGATTACCGAGGGCCCCAGCATTTT
j_call: TRBJ1-5
d_call: .
v_call: TRBV6-2/TRBV6-3
clone_size: .

cdr3_aa: CASSLATGEQYF
cdr3_nt: TGTGCCAGCAGCTTAGCCACGGGCGAGCAGTACTTC
j_call: TRBJ2-7
d_call: .
v_call: TRBV11-2
clone_size: .

cdr3_aa: CASSARGGDTANYGYTF
cdr3_nt: TGTGCCAGTAGTGCCCGAGGTGGGGACACCGCTAACTATGGCTACACCTTC
j_call: TRBJ1-2
d_call: .
v_call: TRBV19
clone_size: .